This T cell receptor (beta chain) derives from a study of tumor-infiltrating lymphocytes in primary liver carcinoma. The researchers produced TCR beta cDNA from approximately 550 ng total RNA with a constant-region primer. ARM-PCR was slightly modified, and three nested multiplex PCR rounds with it gave rise to the TCR beta libraries. TCRdb passed the multiplex PCR reads through MiXCR, listing each CDR3 protein once. In the table there are roughly 100,000 distinct CDR3 sequences, about 70% of which are singletons. Without any cell sorting, about 18-31 mg of bulk tissue yielded co-extracted RNA and DNA. Note on this clonotype: Germline is not matched at one junction end, which may reflect a read error.

The receptor's source is a woman aged 60 to 75 with primary liver carcinoma and hepatitis B virus infection. Sequenced material: liver tumor tissue from sampling region 5. Stated subset: tumor region T5, tumor centre.

The CDR3 protein is CTISESYRGFYEQYF. CDR3 sequence (DNA): TGTACCATCAGTGAGTCGTACAGGGGGTTCTACGAGCAGTATTTC. This chain uses TRBV10-3 with TRBJ2-7, with TRBD1 matching over 8 bases. Germline V gene sequence: CDR1 ENHRY, CDR2 SYGVKD. This CDR3 spans 15 amino acids.